This is a list of T cell receptor beta chains from one sample in a study of CD8+ T cells in alopecia areata. Sequenced by immunoSEQ multiplex PCR; TCRdb stores in-frame clones only, minus some. Of hundreds of thousands of clones listed, about 53% were seen once; the top ten hold around 0.46%. The specimen was CD4+ T cells sorted from blood, collected at week 0. The origin of the receptors is a human donor with alopecia areata. The CDR3 runs from the conserved cysteine through the conserved F or W. A D gene is named only where the DNA matches it firmly. Expanded clones get a size class; other rows say once, few or many, or leave the size out.

V,J,D,size,DNA,CDR3
TRBV29-1,TRBJ1-1,TRBD1,few,TGCAGCGTGAGGACAGGGGGTACGGAAGCTTTCTTT,CSVRTGGTEAFF
TRBV6-5,TRBJ1-6,-,few,TGTGCCAGCAGTTACGGGGAATCACCCCTCCACTTT,CASSYGESPLHF
TRBV2,TRBJ2-3,-,-,TGTGCCAGCAGTGACCAGCTAGCAGATACGCAGTATTTT,CASSDQLADTQYF
TRBV6-1,TRBJ2-7,-,-,TGTGCCAGCAGTGAAAGGGGATACGAGCAGTACTTC,CASSERGYEQYF
TRBV7-9,TRBJ2-3,-,-,TGTGCTCTCAGTGAGAGCACAGATACGCAGTATTTT,CALSESTDTQYF
TRBV7-9,TRBJ1-5,-,-,TGTGCCAGCAGCTTGACGGGAGGTCAGCCCCAGCATTTT,CASSLTGGQPQHF
TRBV30,TRBJ2-1,TRBD2,-,TGTGCCTGGAGTGTACCAGGTCTAGCGGGAGGAGGGGCGAAGCAGTTCTTC,CAWSVPGLAGGGAKQFF
TRBV29-1,TRBJ1-2,TRBD1,few,TGCAGCGTTAACCGGGACAGTGGCGTAAGCTACACCTTC,CSVNRDSGVSYTF
TRBV30,TRBJ1-2,-,many,TGTGCCTGGAGTCATCGACGGATCACTAACTATGGCTACACCTTC,CAWSHRRITNYGYTF
TRBV7-9,TRBJ2-7,TRBD1,few,TGTGCCAGCAGCTCATCCGACAGGGGATCCTACGAGCAGTACTTC,CASSSSDRGSYEQYF
TRBV7-6,TRBJ2-1,TRBD2,-,TGTGCCAGCAGCCTACTAGGACTAGCGGGATCTAATGAGCAGTTCTTC,CASSLLGLAGSNEQFF
TRBV7-9,TRBJ1-5,-,few,TGTGCCAGCAGCTTAGGTGGTTATAGCAATCAGCCCCAGCATTTT,CASSLGGYSNQPQHF
TRBV4-1,TRBJ1-6,TRBD1,few,TGCGCCAGCAGCCAAGTGCTTCAGGGTCGGAGGGGGCATTCACCCCTCCACTTT,CASSQVLQGRRGHSPLHF
TRBV11-2,TRBJ2-5,TRBD2,-,TGTGCCAGCAGCTTAGGCTCGCGGGGGGGCCGGGAGACCCAGTACTTC,CASSLGSRGGRETQYF
TRBV9,TRBJ2-5,-,-,TGTGCCAGCAGCGCCGGACTTTTCCAAGAGACCCAGTACTTC,CASSAGLFQETQYF
TRBV30,TRBJ1-5,-,-,TGTGCCTGGAGTGTACCTTGGGCAGGGAGGAGACAGCCCCAGCATTTT,CAWSVPWAGRRQPQHF
TRBV5-4,TRBJ2-3,TRBD1,-,TGTGCCAGCAGCAAAACGGGACAGCCAACAGATACGCAGTATTTT,CASSKTGQPTDTQYF
TRBV19,TRBJ2-2,TRBD2,-,TGTGCCAGTCACGGCAGCGCCGGGACTACCTCCACCGGGGAGCTGTTTTTT,CASHGSAGTTSTGELFF
TRBV7-2,TRBJ2-2,-,many,TGTGCCAGCAGCCCCGGGACGAACACCGGGGAGCTGTTTTTT,CASSPGTNTGELFF
TRBV10-3,TRBJ1-1,-,-,TGTGCCATCGCTCCCCTTGCTATGAACACTGAAGCTTTCTTT,CAIAPLAMNTEAFF
TRBV7-2,TRBJ2-5,-,few,TGTGCCAGCCTTCGTGGGGTACGGCCGAAACAAGAGACCCAGTACTTC,CASLRGVRPKQETQYF
TRBV29-1,TRBJ1-1,-,-,TGCAGCGTTGAAGAGTTATTGAACACTGAAGCTTTCTTT,CSVEELLNTEAFF
TRBV2,TRBJ2-2,-,few,TGTGCCAGCAGGGCACGGACGAACACCGGGGAGCTGTTTTTT,CASRARTNTGELFF
TRBV29-1,TRBJ1-2,TRBD1,-,TGCAGCGGATCAGGGGGAGATGGCTACACCTTC,CSGSGGDGYTF
TRBV29-1,TRBJ1-1,-,once,TGCAGCGTTGAAGACAGGGAAGGTAACACTGAAGCTTTCTTT,CSVEDREGNTEAFF
TRBV25-1,TRBJ2-5,-,-,TGTGCCAGCTCAGGGGAGAAGACCCAGTACTTC,CASSGEKTQYF
TRBV18,TRBJ2-6,-,-,TGTGCCAGCGCCCTGCGGGTCCCTGGGGCCAACGTCCTGACTTTC,CASALRVPGANVLTF
TRBV30,TRBJ1-5,-,-,TGTGCCTGGTCCGGGACACTGAGGAATCAGCCCCAGCATTTT,CAWSGTLRNQPQHF
TRBV2,TRBJ2-5,-,once,TGTGCCAGCAGGCTAGCGTTCCGAGAGACCCAGTACTTC,CASRLAFRETQYF
TRBV4-1,TRBJ2-1,TRBD2,few,TGCGCCAGCAGCCAAGACCGGCTAGCGGGAATCAATGAGCAGTTCTTC,CASSQDRLAGINEQFF
TRBV25-1,TRBJ1-2,-,-,TGTGCCAGCAGAAGGGGGGACTATGGCTACACCTTC,CASRRGDYGYTF
TRBV29-1,TRBJ2-5,-,-,TGCAGCGTTGCACGTCATGCATCCATTAGCCAAGAGACCCAGTACTTC,CSVARHASISQETQYF
TRBV11-2,TRBJ2-7,TRBD2,-,TGTGCCAGCGGACCGACTAGCGGGGGCTACGAGCAGTACTTC,CASGPTSGGYEQYF
TRBV11-2,TRBJ1-3,-,-,TGTGCCAGCAGCTTAGTTGCCAGAGGCTCTGGAAACACCATATATTTT,CASSLVARGSGNTIYF
TRBV5-1,TRBJ2-7,TRBD2,-,TGCGCCAGCAGCTGGGCTAGCGGGACCAACTACGAGCAGTACTTC,CASSWASGTNYEQYF
TRBV2,TRBJ2-7,TRBD2,-,TGTGCCAGCAGGGCCGGGACTAGCGGGATTGGCGAGCAGTACTTC,CASRAGTSGIGEQYF
TRBV7-2,TRBJ1-4,-,few,TGTGCCAGCAGCTTCCAGTTTAATGAAAAACTGTTTTTT,CASSFQFNEKLFF
TRBV30,TRBJ1-1,-,-,TGTGCCTGGAGCCGGGGGGGATTGAACACTGAAGCTTTCTTT,CAWSRGGLNTEAFF